This T cell receptor beta chain emerged from a study of T cell changes during pregnancy in multiple sclerosis. The germline V gene has CDR1 SGHNT and CDR2 YYREEE (reference sequence). This CDR3 spans 13 amino acids. V was pared by 1 base and J by 6 bases, with 10 bases between. Profiling relied on immunoSEQ multiplex PCR, and the TCRdb table lists in-frame clones only, not all of them. This sample carries nearly 110,000 clones, around 93% of them seen once, and the ten largest clones take around 1.5%. The source was peripheral blood, collected after pregnancy. V is TRBV5-4 and J is TRBJ1-1; D not resolved. The TCR originated in a female donor with multiple sclerosis, enrolled in a pregnancy study. The CDR3 DNA is TGTGCCAGCAGCTTGACGGGAGTCCCTGAAGCTTTCTTT. It codes for CASSLTGVPEAFF.